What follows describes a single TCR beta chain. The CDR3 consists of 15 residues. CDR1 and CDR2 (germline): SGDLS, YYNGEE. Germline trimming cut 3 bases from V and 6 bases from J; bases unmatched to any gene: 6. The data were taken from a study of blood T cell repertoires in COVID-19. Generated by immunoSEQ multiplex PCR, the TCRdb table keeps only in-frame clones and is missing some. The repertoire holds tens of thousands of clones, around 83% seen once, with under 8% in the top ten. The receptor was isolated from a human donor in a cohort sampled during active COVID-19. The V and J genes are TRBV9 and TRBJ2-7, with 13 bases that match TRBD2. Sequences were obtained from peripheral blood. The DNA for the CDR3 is TGTGCCAGCAGCGCCGGAGGACTAGCGGGAGTCGAGCAGTACTTC. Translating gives CASSAGGLAGVEQYF.